Sequencing of this TCR beta chain was carried out in a study of cytomegalovirus exposure and HLA in healthy donors (dated by TCRdb to between 2016 and 2019). Notes on the research overall: In an earlier analysis of approximately 500 of the donors, 276 Gb of sequence data and 100 million or so unique TCR beta sequences from 150 million to 200 million T cells were reported. Roughly 300 gigabases of sequencing data and 91 million or so unique TCR sequences made up an early release that covered around 640 HLA-typed donors. Of the roughly 400 genotyped donors, roughly 85% fell in the genetic ancestry cluster associated with self-reported Caucasian donors. The study was designed to test whether signatures of past pathogen exposure could be identified by cataloging public T cell receptors. The T cell repertoires of roughly 660 subjects were profiled by immunosequencing and related to cytomegalovirus serostatus. Along with the approximately 700-subject first cohort, a separate validation cohort of over 90 different subjects was used. To predict cytomegalovirus infection status, the study brought together high-throughput TCR immunosequencing, statistical association of individual TCRs with disease status, and machine learning. A later analysis re-analyzed previously published TCR beta repertoires from 666 donors and added high-resolution HLA genotyping to study TCR occurrence patterns. The later analysis used no new phenotypic data to find candidate immune exposures, relying instead on TCR beta sequences and their occurrence across donors. To decide whether each TCR beta V gene segment behaved as functional or pseudogenic, an earlier analysis of some 540 of the donors relied on high-throughput TCR beta sequencing. Donor age, sex, ethnicity and CMV serostatus were compiled alongside the repertoire data. A later genetic analysis used genome-wide SNP genotypes for about 60% of the roughly 700 donors, treating that subset as a discovery cohort. All discovery cohort repertoires had been generated on a single sequencing platform. Both class I and class II loci were covered by HLA typing, at four-digit resolution. Typing coverage varied by locus: 629-630 donors for A, B, C, DRB1 and DQB1; 522 for DQA1; 606 for DPA1; 400 to 480 for DPB1. Roughly five DR-DQ haplotypes were treated as single units for association and clustering because of strong linkage in the cohort. Among roughly 400 genotyped donors of the cohort, an average of about 240,000 unique TCR beta nucleotide sequences were sequenced per donor, around 20% of them non-productive.

Worth noting for this clone: There is no known antigen for this receptor. No much larger clone is present one base from it, and per-base qualities are unavailable.

General findings and caveats noted by the study authors: A later analysis found that most CMV-associated TCR beta chains appeared HLA-restricted, with HLA associations seemingly driven largely by CMV exposure. In an earlier analysis of fewer than 750 of the donors, most TCR beta V segments were observed in productive rearrangements about 87% or about 30% of the time, broadly matching IMGT annotations. In a later analysis, HLA-associated TCR beta chains showed more clonal expansion and lower generation probabilities than non-associated chains that were equally common. Some IMGT-functional V segments, including TRBV6-2 and TRBV6-3, could not be distinguished by the 87-base-pair reads and were therefore excluded. Linkage disequilibrium might explain the correlated functional status among segregating V segments, but an unknown experimental factor could not be excluded. In a later analysis, the rate of TCR association differed among HLA loci, with DRB1 alleles having the most associated TCRs and HLA-C alleles having the fewest. According to the authors, the approach could potentially be generalized to other disease states and immunological phenotypes. Immune exposure information for the cohort was limited to CMV serostatus. Presence/absence analyses assumed roughly uniform sequencing depth across donors, an assumption that may not hold. According to a later genetic analysis, donors in an Asian-associated ancestry cluster had fewer N-insertions in productive TCRs than the roughly 660-donor mean. The cohort was sequenced for TCR beta chains only, and without alpha or paired-chain data the features that could be detected were limited. Because some donors lacked HLA typing at each locus, the association tests relied only on the typed subset. A total of fewer than 200 TCR beta chains were listed by the study as associated with cytomegalovirus. Cytomegalovirus status was reported to be diagnosed by the classifier with high specificity and sensitivity in both the original and validation cohorts. A further reported finding was that TCR beta sequences accurately predicted the HLA-A and HLA-B alleles for most subjects in the first cohort. At a false discovery rate of 0.05, a later analysis linked approximately 18,000 TCR beta sequences to specific HLA alleles. When HLA alleles, especially DR and DQ, strongly co-occurred, attributing TCR associations to individual alleles was difficult. While some public TCRs were present in many individuals, most TCR sequences turned up only very rarely across donors. A later analysis reported that several top co-occurrence clusters appeared linked to parvovirus B19, influenza, CMV and Epstein-Barr virus. In a later genetic analysis, a missense DCLRE1C variant was associated with V-gene and J-gene trimming of TCR beta chains, and the association was replicated in an independent cohort. Because counts were too low, seventeen rarely observed V segments, including chromosome 9 orphons, were excluded from the earlier analysis of several hundred of the donors. Three of the identified cytomegalovirus-associated TCR beta chains were confirmed in vitro to be specific for cytomegalovirus antigens. The sequencing pipeline was judged likely to have produced a cluster of highly shared sequence variants as a technical artifact.

The cysteine opens and the phenylalanine closes a CDR3 of 18 amino acids. Only the CDR3 region is kept as DNA, spanning 54 bases read in frame from base 1. Trimming leaves V shorter by 3 bases and J shorter by 4 bases, with the junction holding 10 bases beyond the gene matches. Reading the germline V gene gives CDR1 SGDLS and CDR2 YYNGEE. In total, roughly 670 healthy bone marrow donors made up the cohort. At the time of sampling, every cohort member was nominally healthy, though immune exposures that went unrecorded were likely present. The donor was CMV seropositive and was included in the group of 250 to 300 seropositive cohort members. A peripheral blood sample was provided by each donor, and peripheral blood mononuclear cells were used for TCR beta sequencing. The Qiagen DNeasy Blood Extraction Kit was used to extract genomic DNA from the blood cell samples. Library construction relied on the immunoSEQ multiplex PCR assay. The multiplex PCR relied on a mix of 60 forward primers for TCR Vbeta segments and 13 reverse primers for TCR Jbeta segments. Amplification of the CDR3 region of rearranged TCR beta genes was performed with a multiplex PCR assay on genomic DNA. On the Illumina HiSeq System, the amplified TCR beta libraries were sequenced as 87-base-pair reads. The paper's data handling went like this. Across the 666 repertoires, a later analysis counted tens of millions of unique TCR beta chains, some 11 million of which were shared by at least two donors. Raw reads were error-corrected and collapsed into unique sequences by a nearest-neighbor algorithm in which closely related sequences were merged to remove PCR and sequencing errors. To assign V, D and J gene segments, CDR3 sequences were aligned to IMGT reference sequences. For a sequence to be retained, a match of at least six nucleotides to both a V gene segment and a J gene segment was required. Rearrangements were called productive when the CDR3 lacked stop codons and stayed in frame with V and J; all others were non-productive. CDR3 was defined by IMGT convention, running from the second conserved V-encoded cysteine to the conserved J-encoded phenylalanine. In an earlier analysis of around 600 of the donors, sequences lacking an unambiguous match to a single V gene segment were excluded. An earlier analysis of a few hundred of the donors classified V segments as functional when productive rearrangements were above 56.7% and as segregating when the standard deviation between donors was above 5%. A statistical classification framework was built for diagnosing cytomegalovirus status from the catalog of TCR beta chain sequences. A later analysis assigned V and J genes by comparing TCR nucleotide sequences with IMGT/GENE-DB human TR gene sequences. In a later analysis, CDR3 sequences and most-parsimonious VDJ recombination scenarios were assigned using the TCRdist pipeline. In a later analysis, every TCR beta chain was defined by the combination of its CDR3 amino acid sequence and its V-gene family, and reads without a unique V-gene family were dropped. A later analysis removed 592 highly shared, low-generation-probability nucleotide sequences to deal with suspected cross-contamination and a sequencing artifact. For each public chain, a later analysis derived a clonal expansion index from normalized ranks of inferred template counts within each repertoire. Generation probabilities in a later analysis came from a VDJ recombination model fitted to out-of-frame rearrangements, and those results were checked against IGoR. In a later analysis, hypergeometric tests were used to score TCR-TCR, TCR-HLA and TCR-CMV co-occurrence, with a repertoire-size bias correction applied to TCR pairs. In a later analysis, false discovery rates were estimated by permuting HLA or CMV assignments 20 times. In a later analysis, co-occurring TCRs were grouped using DBSCAN, with TCRdist sequence similarity added in when clustering inside HLA-allele-positive subsets. Repertoires with fewer than 30,000 or more than 120,000 public chains were left out of co-occurrence clustering, as were four to six repertoires with anomalous nucleotide sharing. TCRdb took over this immuneACCESS table, retaining in-frame rearrangements with V and J assigned. Such tables are incomplete; in checked studies, under half of the missing clones stem from an unresolved V gene, and the remainder is unexplained. V and J calls and clone size follow that table, whereas D and trimming were derived from the DNA. A total of 80,000 to 95,000 clones appear in this sample, around nine tenths of them only once. In total, the top ten clones hold approximately 10% of the sample.

This clonotype originated in a man aged 25 to 40 in good health and CMV-seropositive. The sequencing input was PBMCs. The chain was built from TRBV9 and TRBJ2-3; 14 junctional bases match TRBD2. The nucleotide sequence is TGTGCCAGCAGCGCTTCTCCCGGGACTAGCGGGAGTGCAGATACGCAGTATTTT. Its product reads: CASSASPGTSGSADTQYF.